This T cell receptor beta chain was sequenced for a study of T cell repertoires in cytomegalovirus infection. Looking at the study overall: TCR beta signatures that were public indicated CMV infection and matching HLA type. Study-wide findings and caveats: Predominance within the ex vivo response was attributable to HLA-C-restricted CMV-specific TCR beta clonotypes. The study identified carriers of CMV plus the relevant HLA from cumulative public TCR beta family frequency.

CDR1 is DFQATT and CDR2 is SNEGSKA in the germline V gene (reference sequence). CDR3 size: 16 residues. Between the trimmed V and J ends, which lost 0 bases and 0 bases, there was a span of 13 bases. A single record per CDR3 protein comes from TCRdb applying MiXCR to the reads. The sample yields some 220,000 distinct CDR3 sequences, around an eighth seen once. This clonotype was observed a few times. Its antigen remains unknown. The gene calls are TRBV20-1 and TRBJ2-3, with D perhaps matching TRBD2 (5 bases). The sequence came from a human donor in good health (CMV status not recorded). Some clones in this sample may be carry-over from other donors' samples. Material for sequencing was PBMCs. CDR3 nucleotide sequence: TGCAGTGCTAGAGACCCCACTAGGTCTAGCACAGATACGCAGTATTTT. Its protein is CSARDPTRSSTDTQYF.